Here is one T cell receptor (beta chain) with its context. Which antigen it targets is not known. This sample was taken from a study of cytomegalovirus exposure and HLA in healthy donors (dated by TCRdb to the late 2010s). General notes on the study: An earlier analysis of about 560 of the donors reported roughly 300 Gb of sequence data and about 120 million unique TCR beta sequences obtained from around 170 million T cells. An early release that covered fewer than 800 HLA-typed donors contained about 300 gigabases of sequencing data and tens of millions of unique TCR sequences. The genetic ancestry cluster associated with self-reported Caucasian donors included about 81% of the 398 genotyped donors. The study aimed to test whether cataloging public T cell receptors could reveal signatures of past pathogen exposure. The study used immunosequencing to profile the T cell repertoires of 666 subjects and linked those repertoires to cytomegalovirus serostatus. Besides the first cohort of approximately 670 subjects, a separate validation cohort made up of over 95 different subjects was used. To predict cytomegalovirus infection status, the study combined high-throughput TCR immunosequencing, statistical association of individual TCRs with disease status, and machine learning. In a later analysis, previously published TCR beta repertoires from 666 donors were re-analyzed and high-resolution HLA genotyping was added so that TCR occurrence patterns could be studied. Rather than using new phenotypic data, the later analysis identified candidate immune exposures from TCR beta sequences and from how often those sequences occurred across donors. An earlier analysis of a few hundred of the donors applied high-throughput TCR beta sequencing to assess whether each TCR beta V gene segment acted as functional or pseudogenic. Donor age, sex, ethnicity and CMV serostatus were compiled alongside the repertoire data. In a later genetic analysis, genome-wide SNP genotypes for about 55% of the roughly 700 donors were used, and that subset was treated as a discovery cohort. Every repertoire in the discovery cohort had been generated on one and the same sequencing platform. HLA typing included class I and class II loci at four-digit resolution. The number of typed donors differed by locus: about 629-630 for A, B, C, DRB1 and DQB1; about 520 for DQA1; around 580 for DPA1; and roughly 470 for DPB1. Several DR-DQ haplotypes were handled as single units for association and clustering, since linkage in the cohort was strong. Among roughly 400 genotyped donors of the cohort, an average of about 220,000 unique TCR beta nucleotide sequences was sequenced per donor, of which approximately 18% were non-productive. Results and caveats for the whole study, not just this receptor: Some IMGT-functional V segments, including TRBV6-2 and TRBV6-3, could not be told apart with the 87-base-pair reads, so those segments were excluded. In vitro tests confirmed that a few of the cytomegalovirus-associated TCR beta chains recognize cytomegalovirus antigens. In a later genetic analysis, fewer N-insertions in productive TCRs were reported among donors in an Asian-associated ancestry cluster than the 666-donor mean. This cohort had only TCR beta chains sequenced, and the lack of alpha or paired-chain data limited which features could be detected. Because HLA typing was missing for some donors at each locus, association tests included only the typed subset. A cluster of highly shared sequence variants was judged likely to represent a technical artifact of the sequencing pipeline. A total of around 150 TCR beta chains were listed by the study as associated with cytomegalovirus. Broadly in line with IMGT annotations, most TCR beta V segments showed up in productive rearrangements about 87% or about 30% of the time in an earlier analysis of 587 of the donors. A later analysis found that HLA-associated TCR beta chains were more clonally expanded and had lower generation probabilities than equally common non-associated chains. Roughly uniform sequencing depth across donors was assumed in presence/absence analyses, although this assumption may not hold. Several of the top co-occurrence clusters appeared to be linked to parvovirus B19, influenza, CMV and Epstein-Barr virus, according to a later analysis. The classifier was reported to diagnose cytomegalovirus status with high specificity and sensitivity in both the original and validation cohorts. Most TCR sequences were observed very rarely across donors, whereas some public TCRs were present in many individuals. According to a later analysis, most CMV-associated TCR beta chains appeared to be HLA-restricted, and the HLA associations seemed to be driven largely by CMV exposure. A further reported finding was that TCR beta sequences accurately predicted the HLA-A and HLA-B alleles for most subjects in the first cohort. For the cohort, immune exposure information was limited to CMV serostatus. According to the authors, the approach could potentially be generalized to other disease states and immunological phenotypes. Linkage disequilibrium might explain the correlated functional status among segregating V segments, but an unknown experimental factor could not be ruled out. Assigning TCR associations to individual alleles was difficult when HLA alleles, especially DR and DQ, strongly co-occurred. Because counts were too low, some 16 rarely observed V segments, including chromosome 9 orphons, were excluded from the earlier analysis of fewer than 650 of the donors. In a later analysis, TCR association rates were found to vary across HLA loci, with the most associated TCRs seen for DRB1 alleles and the fewest for HLA-C alleles. At a false discovery rate of 0.05, a later analysis linked 15,000 to 20,000 TCR beta sequences to specific HLA alleles. A later genetic analysis associated a missense DCLRE1C variant with V-gene and J-gene trimming of TCR beta chains, and an independent cohort replicated the association.

The cohort comprised some 730 healthy bone marrow donors. At the time of sampling, all cohort members were nominally healthy, though unrecorded immune exposures were likely present. The donor was CMV seronegative and belonged to the group of 350 or so seronegative cohort members. Every donor gave a peripheral blood sample, and the peripheral blood mononuclear cells from that sample were used for TCR beta sequencing. Genomic DNA extraction from the blood cell samples was performed with the Qiagen DNeasy Blood Extraction Kit. Libraries were prepared through the immunoSEQ multiplex PCR assay. The multiplex PCR relied on a mix of 60 forward primers for TCR Vbeta segments and 13 reverse primers for TCR Jbeta segments. A multiplex PCR assay on genomic DNA amplified the CDR3 region of rearranged TCR beta genes. The Illumina HiSeq System was used to sequence the amplified TCR beta libraries as 87-base-pair reads. On the study's bioinformatics: A later analysis counted approximately 74 million unique TCR beta chains across the 550 to 750 repertoires, and around 12 million of these chains were shared by at least two donors. A nearest-neighbor algorithm error-corrected the raw reads and collapsed the reads into unique sequences, merging closely related sequences to remove PCR and sequencing errors. Alignment of CDR3 sequences to IMGT reference sequences was used to assign V, D and J gene segments. For a sequence to be retained, a match of at least six nucleotides was required to both a V gene segment and a J gene segment. A rearrangement counted as productive if the CDR3 had no stop codons and remained in frame with V and J, and every other rearrangement counted as non-productive. Following IMGT convention, CDR3 was defined as the stretch from the second conserved V-encoded cysteine to the conserved J-encoded phenylalanine. In an earlier analysis of 550 to 650 of the donors, sequences lacking an unambiguous match to a single V gene segment were excluded. In an earlier analysis of a few hundred of the donors, V segments were called functional above 56.7% productive rearrangements and were called segregating when the between-donor standard deviation exceeded 5%. A statistical classification framework was built to diagnose cytomegalovirus status from the catalog of TCR beta chain sequences. V and J gene assignment, in a later analysis, came from comparing TCR nucleotide sequences with IMGT/GENE-DB human TR gene sequences. Using the TCRdist pipeline, a later analysis assigned CDR3 sequences along with most-parsimonious VDJ recombination scenarios. In a later analysis, every TCR beta chain was defined by the combination of its CDR3 amino acid sequence and its V-gene family, and reads without a unique V-gene family were dropped. In a later analysis, 550 to 650 highly shared, low-generation-probability nucleotide sequences were removed to address suspected cross-contamination and a sequencing artifact. For each public chain, a later analysis derived a clonal expansion index from normalized ranks of inferred template counts within each repertoire. In a later analysis, generation probabilities were computed using a VDJ recombination model fitted to out-of-frame rearrangements, and the results were checked against IGoR. In a later analysis, TCR-TCR, TCR-HLA and TCR-CMV co-occurrence was scored with hypergeometric tests, and a repertoire-size bias correction was applied to TCR pairs. To estimate false discovery rates, a later analysis permuted the HLA or CMV assignments 20 times. A later analysis grouped co-occurring TCRs with DBSCAN, adding TCRdist sequence similarity when clustering within HLA-allele-positive subsets. Co-occurrence clustering excluded repertoires with fewer than 30,000 or more than 120,000 public chains, plus five with anomalous nucleotide sharing. The table was pulled from immuneACCESS by TCRdb, which kept in-frame rearrangements only. Such tables lose some clones; where checked, under half of the loss comes from unresolved V genes, and the rest has no known cause. The V and J calls and the clone size are those of that table, but D and trimming were determined from the DNA. Per the sample table, the count is about 110,000 clones. The ten largest clones represent 3.7% of the sample.

Trimming removed 4 bases from V and 4 bases from J, leaving 18 bases between the germline ends. CDR1 and CDR2 are drawn from the germline V gene: SGHDT, YYEEEE. The CDR3 spans 16 residues, from the cysteine through the phenylalanine. Just the 48-base CDR3 DNA is kept, in frame starting at base 1. The sequence was collected from a young man in good health and CMV-seronegative. The rearranged segments are TRBV5-6 and TRBJ2-1; the D gene lacks a confident call. Sequencing input: PBMCs. At the DNA level, the sequence is TGTGCCAGCAGCCAATTCCCTCAACAGCTGTACAATGAGCAGTTCTTC. This translates into CASSQFPQQLYNEQFF.